This T cell receptor beta chain originates from a study of naive and memory T cell subsets. Study findings and constraints: No ground truth validated the naive and memory repertoire findings.

After CD4 positive bead selection, the CD4-negative fraction gave CD8 T cells. Four subsets defined by CD45RA and CD27 were sorted after CD3, CD4, CD8 and live/dead staining. This clonotype was recorded a few times. Its target is not known. The CDR3 is 16 amino acids. The germline V gene encodes CDR1 MNHEY and CDR2 SVGEGT. J was trimmed by 5 bases and V by 6 bases; bases with no gene match: 11. An equimolar mix of two oligonucleotides served as the beta constant-region primer for TRBC1 and TRBC2. The ligated cDNA underwent four PCR rounds using SP2 and nested alpha and beta constant-region primers. TCRdb reprocessed the UMI-ligation and nested PCR reads with MiXCR, giving one entry per CDR3 protein. The sample records 130,000 to 150,000 distinct CDR3 sequences, 15% to 20% being singletons.

The sample consisted of naive CD4+ T cells from blood. The sequence came from a human donor in good health. This sequence joins TRBV6-2 or TRBV6-3 and TRBJ2-1, with 9 positions matching TRBD2. The CDR3 nucleotides are TGTGCCAGCAGAACACCGGGGACTAGCAGCAACAATGAGCAGTTCTTC. Amino acids: CASRTPGTSSNNEQFF.